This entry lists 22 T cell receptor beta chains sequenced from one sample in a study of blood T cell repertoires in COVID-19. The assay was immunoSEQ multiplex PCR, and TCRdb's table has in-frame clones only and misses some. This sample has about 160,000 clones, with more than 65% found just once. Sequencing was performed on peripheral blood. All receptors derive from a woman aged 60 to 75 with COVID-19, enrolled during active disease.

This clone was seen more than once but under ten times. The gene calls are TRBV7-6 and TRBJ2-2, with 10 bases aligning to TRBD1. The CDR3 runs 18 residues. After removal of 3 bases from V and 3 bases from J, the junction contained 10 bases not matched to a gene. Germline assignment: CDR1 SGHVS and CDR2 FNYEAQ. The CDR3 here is CASSLRWGQGRYTGELFF. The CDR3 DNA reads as TGTGCCAGCAGCTTGAGGTGGGGACAGGGGCGATACACCGGGGAGCTGTTTTTT.

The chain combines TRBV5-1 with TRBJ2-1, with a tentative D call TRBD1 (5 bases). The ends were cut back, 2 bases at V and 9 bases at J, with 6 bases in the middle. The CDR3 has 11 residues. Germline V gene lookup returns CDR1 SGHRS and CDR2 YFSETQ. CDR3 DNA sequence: TGCGCCAGCAGCTTAGGGGTTGAGCAGTTCTTC. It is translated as CASSLGVEQFF.

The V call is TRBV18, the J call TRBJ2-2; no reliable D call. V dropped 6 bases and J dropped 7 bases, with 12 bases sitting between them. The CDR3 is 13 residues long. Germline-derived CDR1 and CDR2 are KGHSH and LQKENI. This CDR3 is CASSLSVGGELFF. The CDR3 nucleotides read TGTGCCAGCTCGCTCAGCGTAGGCGGGGAGCTGTTTTTT.

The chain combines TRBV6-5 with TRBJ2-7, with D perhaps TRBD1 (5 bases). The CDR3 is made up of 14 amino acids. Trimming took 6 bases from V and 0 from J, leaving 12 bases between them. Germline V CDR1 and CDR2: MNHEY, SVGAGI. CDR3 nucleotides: TGTGCCAGCAGAGTGACAGCGAGCTCCTACGAGCAGTACGTC. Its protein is CASRVTASSYEQYV.

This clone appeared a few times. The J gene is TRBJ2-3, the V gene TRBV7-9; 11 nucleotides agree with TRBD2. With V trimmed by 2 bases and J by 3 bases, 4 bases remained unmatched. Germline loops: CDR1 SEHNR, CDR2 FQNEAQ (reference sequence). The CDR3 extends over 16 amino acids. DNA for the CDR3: TGTGCCAGCAGCTTATTCACTAGCGGGAGTACAGATACGCAGTATTTT. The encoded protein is CASSLFTSGSTDTQYF.

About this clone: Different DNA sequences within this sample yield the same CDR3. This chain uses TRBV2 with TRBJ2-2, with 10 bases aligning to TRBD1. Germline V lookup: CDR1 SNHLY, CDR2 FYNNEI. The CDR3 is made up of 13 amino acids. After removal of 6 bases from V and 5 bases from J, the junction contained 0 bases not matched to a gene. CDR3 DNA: TGTGCCAGCAGGGACAGGGGGACCGGGGAGCTGTTTTTT. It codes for CASRDRGTGELFF.

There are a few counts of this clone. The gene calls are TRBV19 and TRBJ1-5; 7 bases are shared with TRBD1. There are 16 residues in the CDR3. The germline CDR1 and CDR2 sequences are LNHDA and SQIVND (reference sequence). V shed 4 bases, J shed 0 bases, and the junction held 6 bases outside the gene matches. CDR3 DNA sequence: TGTGCCAGTAGTACGACACAGGGGAATAGCAATCAGCCCCAGCATTTT. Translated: CASSTTQGNSNQPQHF.

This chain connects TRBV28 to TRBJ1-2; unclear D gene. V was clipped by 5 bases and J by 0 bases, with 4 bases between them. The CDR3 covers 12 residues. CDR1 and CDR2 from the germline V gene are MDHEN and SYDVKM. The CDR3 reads CASSTANYGYTF. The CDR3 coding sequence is TGTGCCAGCAGTACAGCTAACTATGGCTACACCTTC.

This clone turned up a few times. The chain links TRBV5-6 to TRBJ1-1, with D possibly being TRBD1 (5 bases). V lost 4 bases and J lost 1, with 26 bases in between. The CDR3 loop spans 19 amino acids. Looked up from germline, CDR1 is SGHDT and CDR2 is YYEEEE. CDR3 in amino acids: CASSTLAPGQGNPNTEAFF. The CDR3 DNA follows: TGTGCCAGCAGCACTCTGGCCCCCGGGCAGGGAAACCCGAACACTGAAGCTTTCTTT. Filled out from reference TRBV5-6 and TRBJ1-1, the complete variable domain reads DAGVTQSPTHLIKTRGQQVTLRCSPKSGHDTVSWYQQALGQGPQFIFQYYEEEERQRGNFPDRFSGHQFPNYSSELNVNALLLGDSALYLCASSTLAPGQGNPNTEAFFGQGTRLTVV.

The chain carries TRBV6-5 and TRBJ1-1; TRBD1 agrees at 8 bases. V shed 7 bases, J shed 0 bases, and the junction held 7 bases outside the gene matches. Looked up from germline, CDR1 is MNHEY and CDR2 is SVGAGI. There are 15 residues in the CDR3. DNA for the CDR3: TGTGCCAGCACCCTGACAGGGGCCCTGAACACTGAAGCTTTCTTT. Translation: CASTLTGALNTEAFF.

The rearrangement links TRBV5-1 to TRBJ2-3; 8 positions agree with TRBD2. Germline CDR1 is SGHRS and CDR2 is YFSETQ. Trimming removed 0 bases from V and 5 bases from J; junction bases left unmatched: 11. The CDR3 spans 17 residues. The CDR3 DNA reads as TGCGCCAGCAGCTTGGTCGCTCGCGGGGGGCGGGGAGATACGCAGTATTTT. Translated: CASSLVARGGRGDTQYF.

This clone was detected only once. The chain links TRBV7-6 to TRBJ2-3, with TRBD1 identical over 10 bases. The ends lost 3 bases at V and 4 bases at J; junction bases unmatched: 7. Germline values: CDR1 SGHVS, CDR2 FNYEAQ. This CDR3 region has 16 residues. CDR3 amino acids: CASSLVGTGEPDTQYF. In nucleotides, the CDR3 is TGTGCCAGCAGCTTGGTCGGGACAGGGGAGCCAGATACGCAGTATTTT.

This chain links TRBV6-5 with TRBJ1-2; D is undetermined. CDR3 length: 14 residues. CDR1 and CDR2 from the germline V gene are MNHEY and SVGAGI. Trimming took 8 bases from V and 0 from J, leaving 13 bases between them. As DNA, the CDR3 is TGTGCCAGCGGTCGCGAGGGTCCTAACTATGGCTACACCTTC. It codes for CASGREGPNYGYTF.

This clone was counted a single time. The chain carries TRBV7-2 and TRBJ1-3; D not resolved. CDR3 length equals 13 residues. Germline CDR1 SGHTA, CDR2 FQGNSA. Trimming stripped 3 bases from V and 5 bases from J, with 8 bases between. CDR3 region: CASSFPGRNTIYF. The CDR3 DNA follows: TGTGCCAGCAGCTTCCCAGGTAGAAACACCATATATTTT.

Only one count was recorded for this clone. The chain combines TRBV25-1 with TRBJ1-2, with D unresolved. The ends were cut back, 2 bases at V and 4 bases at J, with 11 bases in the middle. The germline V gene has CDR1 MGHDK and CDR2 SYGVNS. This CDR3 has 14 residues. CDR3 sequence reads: CASSEAGEGYGYTF. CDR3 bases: TGTGCCAGCAGTGAAGCCGGGGAGGGCTATGGCTACACCTTC.

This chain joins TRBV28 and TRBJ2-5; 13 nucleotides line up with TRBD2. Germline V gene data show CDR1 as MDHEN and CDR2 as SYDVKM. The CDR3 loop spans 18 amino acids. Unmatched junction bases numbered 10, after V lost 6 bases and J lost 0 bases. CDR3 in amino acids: CASSITSGGAVHQETQYF. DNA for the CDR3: TGTGCCAGCAGCATTACTAGCGGGGGGGCCGTTCACCAAGAGACCCAGTACTTC.

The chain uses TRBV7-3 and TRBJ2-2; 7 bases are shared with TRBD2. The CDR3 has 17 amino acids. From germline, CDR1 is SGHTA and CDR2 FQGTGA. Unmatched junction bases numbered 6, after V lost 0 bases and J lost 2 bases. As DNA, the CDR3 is TGTGCCAGCAGCTTAACGCGGGCTAGCGGAAACACCGGGGAGCTGTTTTTT. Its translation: CASSLTRASGNTGELFF.

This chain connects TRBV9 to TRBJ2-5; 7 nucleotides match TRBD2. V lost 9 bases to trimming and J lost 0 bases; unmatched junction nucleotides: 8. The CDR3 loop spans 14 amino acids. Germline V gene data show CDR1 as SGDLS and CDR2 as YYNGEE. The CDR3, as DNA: TGTGCCATCGCCGGCGGGAGCAACCAAGAGACCCAGTACTTC. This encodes CAIAGGSNQETQYF.

CDR3 sequence: CASSAREGSYNEQFF. For the CDR3, the DNA is TGTGCCAGCAGTGCCCGGGAGGGCTCCTACAATGAGCAGTTCTTC. The chain carries TRBV6-4 and TRBJ2-1, with 8 bases identical to TRBD2. The junction had 2 bases not matched to a gene; V was cut back by 4 bases and J by 0 bases. CDR3 length: 15 amino acids. Germline V gene lookup returns CDR1 MRHNA and CDR2 SNTAGT.

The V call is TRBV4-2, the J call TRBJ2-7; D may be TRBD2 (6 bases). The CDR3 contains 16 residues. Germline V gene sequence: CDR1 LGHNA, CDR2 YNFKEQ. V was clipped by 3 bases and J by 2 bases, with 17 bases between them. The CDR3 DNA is TGTGCCAGCAGCCAGTCCACTAGCCGGGCAACCTACGAGCAGTACTTC. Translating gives CASSQSTSRATYEQYF.

CDR3 region: CASSEFGHNYGYTF. The CDR3 DNA sequence: TGTGCCAGCAGTGAATTTGGGCATAACTATGGCTACACCTTC. The chain couples TRBV6-1 to TRBJ1-2, with D unresolved. CDR1 and CDR2 from the germline V gene are MNHNS and SASEGT. V lost 2 bases, J lost 1 base, and 8 bases lay in between. The CDR3 has 14 residues.

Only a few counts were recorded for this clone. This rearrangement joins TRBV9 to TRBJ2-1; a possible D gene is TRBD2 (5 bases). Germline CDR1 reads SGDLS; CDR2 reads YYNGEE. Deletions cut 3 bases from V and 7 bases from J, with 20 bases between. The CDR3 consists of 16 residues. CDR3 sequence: CASSALLDLTRNEQFF. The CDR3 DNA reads TGTGCCAGCAGCGCGCTACTAGATTTGACGAGGAATGAGCAGTTCTTC.